One sample yielded the 27 T cell receptor beta chains listed below, sequenced in a study of human T cells and chemical hapten exposure. Time point of the sample: patch test 1, 2 weeks after DPC sensitization. The treatment is: therapeutic diphenylcyclopropenone sensitization with weekly scalp DPC. TCRdb fed the RACE reads into MiXCR, producing one record per CDR3 protein. The sample lists about 340,000 distinct CDR3 sequences; around 7% were seen once. The sequenced sample was whole blood, obtained in connection with sensitization to the hapten diphenylcyclopropenone (DPC). Receptors were obtained from a woman under 30 with alopecia areata. Some clones in this sample may be carry-over from other donors' samples.

The rearrangement links TRBV24-1 to TRBJ1-1; unclear D gene. Trimming removed 10 bases at V and 0 bases at J, with 14 bases between. The CDR3 length is 14 residues. Looked up from germline, CDR1 is KGHDR and CDR2 is SFDVKD. CDR3 bases: TGTGCCACGCTCGAAGGGATTTTGAACACTGAAGCTTTCTTT. Residues: CATLEGILNTEAFF.

This clonotype has just a few counts. The V call is TRBV5-1, the J call TRBJ1-5; perhaps TRBD1 as D (6 bases). The V end lost 0 bases, the J end lost 5 bases, and 9 bases lay between the germline ends. CDR3 size: 14 residues. Germline CDR1 reads SGHRS; CDR2 reads YFSETQ. The CDR3 loop is CASSLDRADQPQHF. CDR3 nucleotides: TGCGCCAGCAGCTTGGACAGGGCAGATCAGCCCCAGCATTTT. The complete variable domain, with remaining parts taken from reference TRBV5-1 and TRBJ1-5, reads KAGVTQTPRYLIKTRGQQVTLSCSPISGHRSVSWYQQTPGQGLQFLFEYFSETQRNKGNFPGRFSGRQFSNSRSEMNVSTLELGDSALYLCASSLDRADQPQHFGDGTRLSIL.

The chain links TRBV10-3 to TRBJ2-3, with D uncertain. CDR3 length: 16 residues. The ends were cut back, 0 bases at V and 0 bases at J, with 10 bases in the middle. Germline V lookup: CDR1 ENHRY, CDR2 SYGVKD. The CDR3 spells CAISESLAPSTDTQYF. The CDR3 DNA reads as TGTGCCATCAGTGAGTCGCTGGCACCTAGCACAGATACGCAGTATTTT.

This clonotype was counted between two and nine times. V is TRBV20-1 and J is TRBJ2-3, with 7 positions matching TRBD2. This CDR3 spans 14 amino acids. From germline, CDR1 is DFQATT and CDR2 SNEGSKA (reference sequence). With V trimmed by 3 bases and J by 2 bases, 5 bases remained unmatched. The CDR3 loop reads CSARPAGTTDTQYF. CDR3 DNA sequence: TGCAGTGCTAGGCCAGCGGGGACCACAGATACGCAGTATTTT.

This clonotype has a count of ten or more. The genes are TRBV27 and TRBJ1-1, with D possibly TRBD1 on 5 matching bases. Germline CDR1 is MNHEY and CDR2 is SMNVEV (reference sequence). Trimming shortened V by 6 bases and J by 1 base, and 9 bases separated the two germline ends. The CDR3 covers 13 residues. The CDR3 loop is CASRRDRNTEAFF. The CDR3 DNA reads TGTGCCAGCAGAAGAGACAGGAACACTGAAGCTTTCTTT.

The chain joins TRBV6-5 to TRBJ2-6; the D is unclear. CDR3 length: 17 amino acids. V shed 0 bases and J shed 4 bases, with 13 bases lying between them. Germline V lookup: CDR1 MNHEY, CDR2 SVGAGI. The CDR3 region has the DNA TGTGCCAGCAGTTACTCGGGCAGTTCCATAGGGGCCAACGTCCTGACTTTC. Its protein product is CASSYSGSSIGANVLTF.

V and J are TRBV27 and TRBJ2-7; 8 bases align to TRBD1. Germline V gene sequence: CDR1 MNHEY, CDR2 SMNVEV (reference sequence). The CDR3 totals 14 residues. The junction had 7 bases not matched to a gene; V was cut back by 6 bases and J by 3 bases. Here the CDR3 DNA reads TGTGCCAGCAGCCGACAGGGGTCGAACTACGAGCAGTACTTC. Protein sequence: CASSRQGSNYEQYF.

The table lists this clonotype with many counts. Here the CDR3 DNA reads TGTGCCAGCAGTTTCAGTCAGGCAGTCAATGAGCAGTTCTTC. This sequence encodes CASSFSQAVNEQFF. The chain combines TRBV28 with TRBJ2-1; D not resolved. This CDR3 comprises 14 residues. Germline V gene lookup returns CDR1 MDHEN and CDR2 SYDVKM. Trimming shortened V by 3 bases and J by 6 bases, and 12 bases separated the two germline ends.

At least ten counts were recorded for this clonotype. The chain joins TRBV12-3 or TRBV12-4 to TRBJ2-1, with D perhaps TRBD1 or TRBD2 (9 bases each). Trimming removed 8 bases from V and 4 bases from J, with 30 bases in between. CDR3 length: 19 amino acids. Here the CDR3 reads CASRSQGGQGTSGYNEQFF. The DNA of the CDR3 is TGTGCCAGCCGCTCTCAGGGGGGACAGGGTACTAGCGGGTACAATGAGCAGTTCTTC.

Only a few counts were recorded for this clonotype. This chain connects TRBV6-1 to TRBJ1-5; 7 positions match TRBD1. Germline assignment: CDR1 MNHNS and CDR2 SASEGT. The CDR3 sequence is 17 residues long. The V segment lost 6 bases and the J segment 0 bases; nucleotides outside the gene matches: 11. In DNA form, the CDR3 reads TGTGCCAGCAGGGAACCCCGGGACAGAGTTAGCAATCAGCCCCAGCATTTT. Protein: CASREPRDRVSNQPQHF.

Only a few counts were recorded for this clonotype. This sequence joins TRBV14 and TRBJ2-1; D may correspond to TRBD1 or TRBD2 (5 bases each). Germline V lookup: CDR1 SGHDN, CDR2 FVKESK. The CDR3 is 16 amino acids. The V gene lost 3 bases and the J gene lost 4 bases, with 16 bases spanning the gap. Here the CDR3 DNA reads TGTGCCAGCAGCCATATGGGGGAATCCCTATACAATGAGCAGTTCTTC. The encoded protein is CASSHMGESLYNEQFF.

This clonotype showed up many times. The chain employs TRBV7-3 and TRBJ2-1; 8 nucleotides agree with TRBD2. The CDR3 has 16 amino acids. V was pared by 7 bases and J by 7 bases, with 15 bases of the junction left unmatched. Germline lookup yields CDR1 SGHTA and CDR2 FQGTGA. This CDR3 reads CASKPYGGAGQNEQFF. CDR3 nucleotides: TGTGCCAGCAAGCCGTACGGGGGGGCCGGACAGAATGAGCAGTTCTTC.

This clonotype was recorded a few times. V is TRBV5-6 and J is TRBJ1-2; D call uncertain. This CDR3 region has 15 residues. Between the trimmed V and J ends, which lost 2 bases and 4 bases, there was a span of 15 bases. Germline values: CDR1 SGHDT, CDR2 YYEEEE. DNA of the CDR3: TGTGCCAGCAGCTTCTCTATAGACGGAATCTATGGCTACACCTTC. It translates to CASSFSIDGIYGYTF. The full variable domain, completed using reference TRBV5-6 and TRBJ1-2, is DAGVTQSPTHLIKTRGQQVTLRCSPKSGHDTVSWYQQALGQGPQFIFQYYEEEERQRGNFPDRFSGHQFPNYSSELNVNALLLGDSALYLCASSFSIDGIYGYTFGSGTRLTVV.

A remark on this clonotype: A clone one base away is much larger, so this may be a read error. The V gene is TRBV29-1, the J gene TRBJ2-1, with D possibly being TRBD1 or TRBD2 (5 bases each). Germline CDR1 is SQVTM and CDR2 is ANQGSEA. Trimming removed 4 bases from V and 10 bases from J, with 17 bases in between. The CDR3 runs to 13 residues. The CDR3 coding sequence is TGCAGCGTTGCGGCGAGGGGACGTCGAGAGCAGTTCTTC. Protein sequence: CSVAARGRREQFF.

This clonotype has ten or more counts. The gene calls are TRBV2 and TRBJ1-5; TRBD1 agrees at 8 bases. V dropped 1 base and J dropped 7; count of bases not matched to a gene: 6. CDR1 is SNHLY and CDR2 is FYNNEI in the germline V gene. The CDR3 runs to 15 residues. The CDR3 DNA is TGTGCCAGCAGTGAAGGGACAGGGTATTACCAGCCCCAGCATTTT. Translating gives CASSEGTGYYQPQHF.

The CDR3 nucleotides read TGCAGTGCTAGAGACTGGGGGCGTGGATCCTACGAGCAGTACTTC. Amino acid sequence: CSARDWGRGSYEQYF. The chain employs TRBV20-1 and TRBJ2-7; D might be TRBD1 (6 bases). V lost 0 bases and J 1 base, leaving 13 bases between the germline ends. CDR3 length: 15 residues. Germline CDR1 is DFQATT and CDR2 is SNEGSKA (reference sequence).

Only a few counts were recorded for this clonotype. The CDR3: CASSPGATEAFF. The DNA of the CDR3 is TGTGCCAGCAGTCCAGGGGCCACTGAAGCTTTCTTT. The chain combines TRBV7-2 with TRBJ1-1; D might be TRBD1 (6 bases). This CDR3 spans 12 amino acids. Looked up from germline, CDR1 is SGHTA and CDR2 is FQGNSA. The V gene lost 6 bases and the J gene lost 4 bases, with 9 bases spanning the gap.

This clonotype was seen ten or more times. The V call is TRBV6-5, the J call TRBJ1-2; possible D gene TRBD1, 6 bases. Trimming stripped 6 bases from V and 3 bases from J, with 14 bases between. This CDR3 is built from 14 residues. Germline lookup yields CDR1 MNHEY and CDR2 SVGAGI. CDR3 DNA: TGTGCCAGCAGCTTAATAGGGGGGGACTATGGCTACACCTTC. It specifies CASSLIGGDYGYTF.

V usage is TRBV7-9 and J usage is TRBJ1-1, with 7 bases aligning to TRBD1. V shed 7 bases, J shed 11 bases, and the junction held 10 bases outside the gene matches. The germline gives CDR1 SEHNR, CDR2 FQNEAQ (reference sequence). There are 12 residues in the CDR3. The CDR3 region has the DNA TGTGCCAGCAACGAGGAGGGGGCGAAGGCTTTCTTT. Translating gives CASNEEGAKAFF.

V is TRBV12-3 or TRBV12-4 and J is TRBJ2-7, with 9 bases that match TRBD1. V gave up 6 bases and J gave up 2 bases; unmatched junction bases: 5. The CDR3 consists of 14 residues. Here the CDR3 reads CASSGQGIAYEQYF. DNA of the CDR3: TGTGCCAGCAGCGGACAGGGGATCGCCTACGAGCAGTACTTC.

Many counts were recorded for this clonotype. The chain links TRBV29-1 to TRBJ2-1; the D is unclear. The CDR3 covers 11 residues. Germline loops: CDR1 SQVTM, CDR2 ANQGSEA. Trimming pared 6 bases from V and 1 base from J, leaving 4 bases between. The CDR3 here is CSVPSYNEQFF. The CDR3 region has the DNA TGCAGCGTCCCTTCCTACAATGAGCAGTTCTTC.

This clonotype showed up just a few times. This chain links TRBV7-2 with TRBJ2-2; maybe TRBD1 (6 bases). Trimming took 5 bases from V and 1 from J, leaving 11 bases between them. Germline-derived CDR1 and CDR2 are SGHTA and FQGNSA. The CDR3 contains 15 residues. CDR3: CASSVGQMNTGELFF. CDR3 DNA: TGTGCCAGCAGCGTAGGACAGATGAACACCGGGGAGCTGTTTTTT.

This chain links TRBV6-6 with TRBJ1-5; D remains ambiguous. V lost 2 bases and J 3 bases, leaving 8 bases between the germline ends. The length of the CDR3 is 14 residues. Looked up from germline, CDR1 is MNHNY and CDR2 is SVGAGI (reference sequence). The CDR3 protein is CASSYGQPNQPQHF. CDR3 nucleotide sequence: TGTGCCAGCAGTTACGGGCAGCCCAATCAGCCCCAGCATTTT.

In this sample, this clonotype turned up many times. The V gene is TRBV3-1, the J gene TRBJ2-7; 12 nucleotides match TRBD2. Trimming cost V 1 base and J 6 bases; bases outside gene matches: 1. Per germline, CDR1 LGHDT and CDR2 YNNKEL (reference sequence). This CDR3 is 14 amino acids long. CDR3: CASSQGLAGAEQYF. DNA for the CDR3: TGTGCCAGCAGCCAAGGACTAGCGGGGGCCGAGCAGTACTTC.

This clonotype was observed a few times. This chain links TRBV4-1 with TRBJ2-2; TRBD1 aligns across 8 bases. This CDR3 contains 16 residues. V lost 4 bases to trimming and J lost 4 bases; unmatched junction nucleotides: 8. Germline V gives CDR1 MGHRA, CDR2 YSYEKL. CDR3 region: CASSPLEQGGTGELFF. The DNA of the CDR3 is TGCGCCAGCAGCCCCCTGGAACAGGGGGGCACCGGGGAGCTGTTTTTT.

In this sample, this clonotype turned up many times. This chain joins TRBV10-3 and TRBJ2-1, with D unclear. Germline V gene lookup returns CDR1 ENHRY and CDR2 SYGVKD. Trimming took 4 bases from V and 0 from J, leaving 7 bases between them. The CDR3 spans 14 residues. The DNA for the CDR3 is TGTGCCATCAGTGGCGAGAGCTCCTACAATGAGCAGTTCTTC. This translates into CAISGESSYNEQFF.

The chain uses TRBV3-1 and TRBJ2-3, with D possibly being TRBD1 or TRBD2 (6 bases each). Germline CDR1 reads LGHDT; CDR2 reads YNNKEL (reference sequence). The CDR3 contains 14 residues. V gave up 5 bases and J gave up 0 bases, with 9 bases separating them. CDR3 DNA: TGTGCCAGCAGCGCGGGACACAGCACAGATACGCAGTATTTT. It is translated as CASSAGHSTDTQYF.